Below are 31 T cell receptor beta chains sequenced from a single sample in a study of PD-1 blockade in classical Hodgkin lymphoma. Brentuximab vedotin exposure varied, and every patient relapsed after autologous stem cell transplantation. The table came from immunoSEQ multiplex PCR; TCRdb's copy has only in-frame clones and leaves some out. In the table there are some 150,000 clones, about four fifths of which are singletons. Here the sequenced sample was peripheral blood mononuclear cells (PBMCs), taken before the second cycle of nivolumab. The receptors were gathered from a human donor with classical Hodgkin lymphoma.

This clone was picked up a small number of times. This rearrangement joins TRBV27 to TRBJ2-1, with 9 bases identical to TRBD2. The V gene end was trimmed by 7 bases and the J gene end by 3 bases; junction bases not matched to a gene: 7. Germline V gene data show CDR1 as MNHEY and CDR2 as SMNVEV (reference sequence). The CDR3 loop spans 15 amino acids. The CDR3 nucleotides read TGTGCCAGCACCGCAGCGGGAGGTGTCTACAATGAGCAGTTCTTC. Translated, it gives CASTAAGGVYNEQFF.

CDR3 nucleotides: TGTGCCAGCAGCCAAGTGGGGCTAGCGGGTAGCACAGATACGCAGTATTTT. It translates to CASSQVGLAGSTDTQYF. The V gene is TRBV4-2, the J gene TRBJ2-3, with TRBD2 identical over 8 bases. J lost 0 bases, V lost 1 base, and 6 bases had no gene match. The CDR3 is 17 amino acids. Germline CDR1 reads LGHNA; CDR2 reads YNFKEQ.

The V and J genes are TRBV5-5 and TRBJ1-4; D is possibly TRBD1 (6 bases). The germline gives CDR1 SGHKS, CDR2 YYEKEE (reference sequence). Trimming removed 4 bases from V and 4 bases from J, with 11 bases in between. The CDR3 extends over 14 amino acids. CDR3 sequence (DNA): TGTGCCAGCAGCGGACAGTCTATTAATGAAAAACTGTTTTTT. Protein: CASSGQSINEKLFF.

The CDR3 region is CAWRLDRLTEAFF. The CDR3 DNA reads as TGTGCCTGGAGGCTTGACAGGTTGACTGAAGCTTTCTTT. The chain combines TRBV30 with TRBJ1-1, with a weak D call TRBD1 (6 bases). CDR1 is GTSNPN and CDR2 is SVGIG in the germline V gene (reference sequence). CDR3 size: 13 residues. Trimming cost V 3 bases and J 5 bases, with 13 bases left between them.

CDR3 bases: TGTGCCAGCAGCTTAGGCCCGGGAGCCAAAAACATTCAGTACTTC. Encoded protein: CASSLGPGAKNIQYF. The chain combines TRBV7-9 with TRBJ2-4, with D unclear. This CDR3 comprises 15 residues. V lost 1 base to trimming and J lost 0 bases, with 7 bases between them. The germline gives CDR1 SEHNR, CDR2 FQNEAQ (reference sequence).

The chain has TRBV5-1 and TRBJ1-2; D is perhaps TRBD1 (5 bases). The CDR3 is 13 amino acids. V lost 0 bases, J lost 7 bases, and 10 bases lay in between. Germline loops: CDR1 SGHRS, CDR2 YFSETQ. The CDR3 bases are TGCGCCAGCAGCTTGGCCCGGGGGTCTGGCTACACCTTC. Translation gives CASSLARGSGYTF.

This rearrangement joins TRBV7-6 to TRBJ1-1; D may be TRBD1 (6 bases). CDR1 is SGHVS and CDR2 is FNYEAQ in the germline V gene. The CDR3 contains 15 residues. V was shortened by 0 bases and J by 0 bases, with 8 bases between the two germline ends. The CDR3 region has the DNA TGTGCCAGCAGCTTAGCCGGGGGCCTGAACACTGAAGCTTTCTTT. Protein product: CASSLAGGLNTEAFF.

The chain has TRBV6-5 and TRBJ2-3, with a weak D call TRBD1 (5 bases). Germline V CDR1 and CDR2: MNHEY, SVGAGI. Trimming removed 0 bases from V and 0 bases from J, with 7 bases in between. This CDR3 has 15 residues. CDR3 protein: CASSYSRASTDTQYF. The CDR3 bases are TGTGCCAGCAGTTACTCCAGGGCTAGCACAGATACGCAGTATTTT.

CDR3 region: CASSVGGNGAETQYF. CDR3 bases: TGTGCCAGCAGCGTAGGGGGGAACGGGGCGGAGACCCAGTACTTC. V gene TRBV9 combines with J gene TRBJ2-5; either TRBD1 or TRBD2 may supply D (5 bases each). Germline assignment: CDR1 SGDLS and CDR2 YYNGEE. Trimming removed 0 bases from V and 5 bases from J, with 14 bases in between. The CDR3 is made up of 15 amino acids.

The rearrangement links TRBV10-3 to TRBJ2-3; TRBD1 matches 7 bases. CDR1 ENHRY and CDR2 SYGVKD come from the germline V gene. This CDR3 comprises 16 residues. The V and J ends lost 6 bases and 1 base, in that order; junction bases with no gene match: 10. In nucleotides, the CDR3 is TGTGCCATCAGCTTAGGGACAGCCCCTGGCACAGATACGCAGTATTTT. Translating gives CAISLGTAPGTDTQYF.

This clone showed up just a few times. The rearrangement links TRBV19 to TRBJ2-5; tentatively, D is TRBD1 or TRBD2 (5 bases each). Germline V gives CDR1 LNHDA, CDR2 SQIVND (reference sequence). This CDR3 has 13 amino acids. Trimming left V 8 bases short and J 4 bases short, with 14 bases between. The CDR3 DNA follows: TGTGCCAGTGGGACCGAGGCACGAGAGACCCAGTACTTC. As protein: CASGTEARETQYF.

This clone was observed at least ten times. The chain uses TRBV6-4 and TRBJ2-7; 7 bases match TRBD1. V was clipped by 7 bases and J by 2 bases; unmatched bases: 5. From germline, CDR1 is MRHNA and CDR2 SNTAGT. The CDR3 covers 13 residues. The CDR3 spells CASTGQAPYEQYF. The CDR3 DNA reads as TGTGCCAGCACTGGACAGGCACCCTACGAGCAGTACTTC.

The CDR3 loop is CASSVTPGGAIGNSPLHF. The DNA of the CDR3 is TGTGCCAGCAGCGTAACTCCAGGGGGAGCAATTGGGAATTCACCCCTCCACTTT. V is TRBV9 and J is TRBJ1-6; 7 nucleotides align to TRBD1. The CDR3 runs 18 residues. V lost 1 base to trimming and J lost 7 bases; unmatched junction nucleotides: 14. The germline V gene has CDR1 SGDLS and CDR2 YYNGEE.

The rearrangement joins TRBV7-9 to TRBJ2-4; TRBD1 is a possible D gene (6 bases). The germline V gene encodes CDR1 SEHNR and CDR2 FQNEAQ (reference sequence). Trimming pared 5 bases from V and 8 bases from J, leaving 16 bases between. The CDR3 runs 14 residues. The DNA of the CDR3 is TGTGCCAGCAGCGTCACCGGGACAAGGGACATTCAGTACTTC. This encodes CASSVTGTRDIQYF.

The chain has TRBV7-3 and TRBJ1-2; no clear D. The CDR3 is 13 amino acids. V was pared by 0 bases and J by 6 bases, with 8 bases between. Germline V gives CDR1 SGHTA, CDR2 FQGTGA. Here the CDR3 DNA reads TGTGCCAGCAGCTTAACAGGACTGGATGGCTACACCTTC. It translates to CASSLTGLDGYTF.

This rearrangement joins TRBV5-1 to TRBJ1-5, with D tentatively TRBD1 (6 bases). Trimming pared 5 bases from V and 0 bases from J, leaving 9 bases between. Per the germline V gene, CDR1 is SGHRS and CDR2 is YFSETQ. The CDR3 has 14 amino acids. The CDR3 spells CASRQGYSNQPQHF. CDR3 DNA: TGCGCCAGCAGACAGGGTTATAGCAATCAGCCCCAGCATTTT. Filled out from reference TRBV5-1 and TRBJ1-5, the complete variable domain reads KAGVTQTPRYLIKTRGQQVTLSCSPISGHRSVSWYQQTPGQGLQFLFEYFSETQRNKGNFPGRFSGRQFSNSRSEMNVSTLELGDSALYLCASRQGYSNQPQHFGDGTRLSIL.

The chain couples TRBV10-3 to TRBJ2-1, with unresolved D. CDR1 ENHRY and CDR2 SYGVKD come from the germline V gene. There are 16 residues in the CDR3. V lost 0 bases, J lost 0 bases, and 9 bases lay in between. The CDR3 loop reads CAISESGYSSYNEQFF. The CDR3 bases are TGTGCCATCAGTGAGTCAGGTTACAGCTCCTACAATGAGCAGTTCTTC.

This clone was counted only a few times. The V gene is TRBV7-2, the J gene TRBJ2-5, with 10 bases aligning to TRBD2. Unmatched junction bases numbered 11, after V lost 1 base and J lost 9 bases. The CDR3 loop spans 16 amino acids. Germline V gene lookup returns CDR1 SGHTA and CDR2 FQGNSA. CDR3 DNA: TGTGCCAGCAGCTTAGTGGGGACTAGCGTCTCGGGGGCCCAGTACTTC. This codes for CASSLVGTSVSGAQYF.

The chain is built from TRBV6-7 and TRBJ1-6, with D hard to call. TRBV6-7 qualifies as an ORF whose function is uncertain. This CDR3 has 15 residues. The germline V and J ends were trimmed by 2 bases and 8 bases, with 13 bases remaining between them. CDR3 amino acids: CASSYPPEVDSPLHF. CDR3 nucleotides: TGTGCCAGCAGTTACCCCCCCGAAGTGGATTCACCCCTCCACTTT.

The chain employs TRBV2 and TRBJ2-3; D gene ambiguous. The CDR3 spans 14 residues. The V gene lost 3 bases and the J gene lost 2 bases, with 9 bases spanning the gap. The germline V gene encodes CDR1 SNHLY and CDR2 FYNNEI. CDR3 DNA sequence: TGTGCCAGCAGTGAGGAACAGCACACAGATACGCAGTATTTT. This translates into CASSEEQHTDTQYF.

The chain couples TRBV19 to TRBJ2-1, with 7 bases matching TRBD2. Germline-derived CDR1 and CDR2 are LNHDA and SQIVND (reference sequence). This CDR3 is built from 17 residues. The V gene end was trimmed by 3 bases and the J gene end by 3 bases; junction bases not matched to a gene: 11. CDR3 protein: CASSMKVPSGDYNEQFF. The CDR3 DNA sequence: TGTGCCAGTAGTATGAAAGTTCCTAGCGGAGACTACAATGAGCAGTTCTTC.

This chain links TRBV12-5 with TRBJ1-3; D remains unclear. Looked up from germline, CDR1 is LGHNT and CDR2 is FRNRAP. Between the trimmed V and J ends, which lost 4 bases and 2 bases, there was a span of 9 bases. The CDR3 length is 14 residues. CDR3 amino acids: CASGSGMPGNTIYF. In nucleotides, the CDR3 is TGTGCTAGTGGTTCTGGGATGCCTGGAAACACCATATATTTT.

The chain carries TRBV28 and TRBJ2-7; the D gene is possibly TRBD2 (5 bases). Trimming removed 7 bases from V and 5 bases from J, with 18 bases in between. The CDR3 consists of 14 residues. Germline V gene data show CDR1 as MDHEN and CDR2 as SYDVKM. CDR3 DNA: TGTGCCAGCACAAGTACGGCGGGCCGTAACGAGCAGTACTTC. It translates to CASTSTAGRNEQYF.

This chain connects TRBV7-9 to TRBJ1-2, with 7 nucleotides matching TRBD1. With V trimmed by 5 bases and J by 0 bases, 3 bases remained unmatched. The CDR3 length is 14 residues. CDR1 SEHNR and CDR2 FQNEAQ come from the germline V gene (reference sequence). Here the CDR3 DNA reads TGTGCCAGCAGCCGACAGGGTCCTAACTATGGCTACACCTTC. Amino acid sequence: CASSRQGPNYGYTF.

This chain uses TRBV7-2 with TRBJ2-1; 7 nucleotides match TRBD2. The germline V gene encodes CDR1 SGHTA and CDR2 FQGNSA. The length of the CDR3 is 13 residues. J was trimmed by 7 bases and V by 5 bases; bases with no gene match: 5. In DNA form, the CDR3 reads TGTGCCAGCAGCCCTGGCGGGGGTAATGAGCAGTTCTTC. As protein: CASSPGGGNEQFF.

The chain combines TRBV2 with TRBJ2-3, with D perhaps TRBD2 (6 bases). The V end lost 3 bases, the J end lost 9 bases, and 19 bases lay between the germline ends. The germline V gene has CDR1 SNHLY and CDR2 FYNNEI. The CDR3 has 15 residues. CDR3 loop: CASSDEILGRWTQYF. In nucleotides, the CDR3 is TGTGCCAGCAGTGACGAGATCCTAGGGAGGTGGACGCAGTATTTT.

The CDR3 bases are TGTGCCAGCAGCCCGCGGTCTAACTATGGCTACACCTTC. Translating it yields CASSPRSNYGYTF. V usage is TRBV7-6 and J usage is TRBJ1-2; D call uncertain. The CDR3 spans 13 residues. V lost 5 bases and J lost 0, with 7 bases in between. Per germline, CDR1 SGHVS and CDR2 FNYEAQ.

This clone was detected once. This sample includes further DNA sequences coding for the same CDR3. The chain's CDR3 is CASSLTGITEAFF. The CDR3 region has the DNA TGTGCCAGCAGCCTGACAGGGATTACTGAAGCTTTCTTT. The chain is built from TRBV7-3 and TRBJ1-1; 7 nucleotides align to TRBD1. The CDR3 covers 13 residues. Looked up from germline, CDR1 is SGHTA and CDR2 is FQGTGA. The trim removed 5 bases at V and 5 bases at J, leaving 5 bases unmatched.

The V and J genes are TRBV28 and TRBJ2-2; 9 bases map to TRBD2. The CDR3 has 16 residues. V shed 5 bases, J shed 0 bases, and the junction held 4 bases outside the gene matches. In germline, CDR1 is MDHEN, CDR2 SYDVKM. The CDR3 spells CASSISGGSNTGELFF. The CDR3 DNA sequence: TGTGCCAGCAGTATTAGCGGGGGATCGAACACCGGGGAGCTGTTTTTT.

V usage is TRBV18 and J usage is TRBJ2-1; 10 bases match TRBD2. The CDR3 sequence is 16 residues long. From germline, CDR1 is KGHSH and CDR2 LQKENI. J lost 5 bases, V lost 1 base, and 5 bases had no gene match. The CDR3 sequence is CASSPLGTSVDNEQFF. Written as DNA, the CDR3 is TGTGCCAGCTCACCACTCGGGACTAGCGTCGACAATGAGCAGTTCTTC.

In this sample, this clone turned up once. The rearrangement uses TRBV13 and TRBJ2-2; D unclear. This CDR3 is built from 15 residues. The germline gives CDR1 PRHDT, CDR2 FYEKMQ (reference sequence). V was clipped by 5 bases and J by 0 bases, with 10 bases between them. This CDR3 is CASSRPPSNTGELFF. The CDR3 DNA reads as TGTGCCAGCAGCCGCCCACCTTCGAACACCGGGGAGCTGTTTTTT.